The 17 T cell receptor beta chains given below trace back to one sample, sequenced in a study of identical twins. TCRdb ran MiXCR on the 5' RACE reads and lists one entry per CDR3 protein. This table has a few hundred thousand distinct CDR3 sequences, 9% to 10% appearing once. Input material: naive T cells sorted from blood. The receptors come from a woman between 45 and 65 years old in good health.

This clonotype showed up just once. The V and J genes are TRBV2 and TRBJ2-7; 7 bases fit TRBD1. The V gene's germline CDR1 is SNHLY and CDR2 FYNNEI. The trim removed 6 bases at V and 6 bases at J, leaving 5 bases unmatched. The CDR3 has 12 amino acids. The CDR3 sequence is CASSETGLEQYF. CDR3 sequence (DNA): TGTGCCAGCAGCGAGACAGGGCTCGAGCAGTACTTC.

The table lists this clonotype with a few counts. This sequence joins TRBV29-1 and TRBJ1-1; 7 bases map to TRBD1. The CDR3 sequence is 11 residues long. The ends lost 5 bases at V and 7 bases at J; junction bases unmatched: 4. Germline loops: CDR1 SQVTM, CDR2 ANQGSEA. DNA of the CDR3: TGCAGCGTTCTCCGGGACAGTGAAGCTTTCTTT. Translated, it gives CSVLRDSEAFF.

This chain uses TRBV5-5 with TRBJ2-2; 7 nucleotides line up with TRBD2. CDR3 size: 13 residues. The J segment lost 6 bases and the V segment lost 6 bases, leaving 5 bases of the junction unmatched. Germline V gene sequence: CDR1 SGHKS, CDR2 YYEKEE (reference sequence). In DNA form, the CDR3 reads TGTGCCAGCAAGCGGGGTTTGGCCGGGGAGCTGTTTTTT. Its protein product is CASKRGLAGELFF.

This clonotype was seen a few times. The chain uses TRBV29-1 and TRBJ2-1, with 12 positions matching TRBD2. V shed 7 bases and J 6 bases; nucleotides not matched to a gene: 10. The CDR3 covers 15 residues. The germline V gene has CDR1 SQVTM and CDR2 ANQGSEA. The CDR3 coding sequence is TGCAGCGGCGACGGACTAGCGGGGATGAGCAATGAGCAGTTCTTC. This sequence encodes CSGDGLAGMSNEQFF.

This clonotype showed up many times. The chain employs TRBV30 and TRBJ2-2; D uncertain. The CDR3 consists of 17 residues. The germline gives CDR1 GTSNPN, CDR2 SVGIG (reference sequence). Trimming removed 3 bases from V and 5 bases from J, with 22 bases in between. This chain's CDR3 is CAWSPPRRSGTTGELFF. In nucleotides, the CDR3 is TGTGCCTGGAGCCCTCCAAGGCGTTCCGGTACGACCGGGGAGCTGTTTTTT.

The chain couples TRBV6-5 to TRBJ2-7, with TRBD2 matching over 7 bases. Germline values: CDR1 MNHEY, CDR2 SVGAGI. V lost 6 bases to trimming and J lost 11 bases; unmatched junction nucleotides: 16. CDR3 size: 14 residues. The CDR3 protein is CASRPTGTNAAEYV. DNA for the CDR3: TGTGCCAGCAGACCCACCGGGACTAATGCGGCGGAGTACGTC.

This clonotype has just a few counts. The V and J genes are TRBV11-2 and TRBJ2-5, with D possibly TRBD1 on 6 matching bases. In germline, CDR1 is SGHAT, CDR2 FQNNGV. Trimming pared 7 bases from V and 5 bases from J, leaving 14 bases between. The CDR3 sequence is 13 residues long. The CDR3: CASTDRLGETQYF. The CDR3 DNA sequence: TGTGCCAGCACTGACAGGTTGGGGGAGACCCAGTACTTC.

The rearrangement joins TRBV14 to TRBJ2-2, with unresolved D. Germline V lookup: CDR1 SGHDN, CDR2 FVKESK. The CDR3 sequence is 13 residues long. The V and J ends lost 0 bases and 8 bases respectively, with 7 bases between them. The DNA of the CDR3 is TGTGCCAGCAGCCAAGATATTACTGGGGAGCTGTTTTTT. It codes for CASSQDITGELFF.

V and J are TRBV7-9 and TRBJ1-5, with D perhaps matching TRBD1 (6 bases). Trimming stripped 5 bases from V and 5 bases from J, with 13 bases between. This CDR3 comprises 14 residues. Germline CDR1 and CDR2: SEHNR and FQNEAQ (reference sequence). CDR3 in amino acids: CASSGNRADQPQHF. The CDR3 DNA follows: TGTGCCAGCAGCGGTAACAGGGCAGATCAGCCCCAGCATTTT. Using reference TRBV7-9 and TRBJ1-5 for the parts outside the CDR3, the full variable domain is DTGVSQNPRHKITKRGQNVTFRCDPISEHNRLYWYRQTLGQGPEFLTYFQNEAQLEKSRLLSDRFSAERPKGSFSTLEIQRTEQGDSAMYLCASSGNRADQPQHFGDGTRLSIL.

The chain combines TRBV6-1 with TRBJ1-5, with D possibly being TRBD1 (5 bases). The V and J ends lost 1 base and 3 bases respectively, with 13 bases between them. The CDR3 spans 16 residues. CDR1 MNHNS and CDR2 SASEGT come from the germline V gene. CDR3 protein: CASSEGFGADNQPQHF. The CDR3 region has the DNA TGTGCCAGCAGTGAAGGGTTCGGGGCAGACAATCAGCCCCAGCATTTT.

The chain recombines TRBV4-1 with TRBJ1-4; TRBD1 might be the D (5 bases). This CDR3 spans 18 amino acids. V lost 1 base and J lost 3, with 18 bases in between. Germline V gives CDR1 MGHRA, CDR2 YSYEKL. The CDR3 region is CASSQGPQGTRANEKLFF. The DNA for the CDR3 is TGCGCCAGCAGCCAAGGGCCGCAGGGAACGAGGGCTAATGAAAAACTGTTTTTT.

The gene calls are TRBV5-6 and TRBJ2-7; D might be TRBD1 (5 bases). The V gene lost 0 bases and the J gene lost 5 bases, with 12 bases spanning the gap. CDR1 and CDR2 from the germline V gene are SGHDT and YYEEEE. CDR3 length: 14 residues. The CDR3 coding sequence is TGTGCCAGCAGCTTGGGGGCAGGGTTCGACGAGCAGTACTTC. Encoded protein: CASSLGAGFDEQYF.

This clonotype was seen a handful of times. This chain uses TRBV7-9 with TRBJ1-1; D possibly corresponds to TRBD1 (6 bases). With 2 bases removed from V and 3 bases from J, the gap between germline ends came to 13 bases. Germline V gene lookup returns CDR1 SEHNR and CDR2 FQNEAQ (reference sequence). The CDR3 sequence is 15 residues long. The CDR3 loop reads CASSLSDGQYTEAFF. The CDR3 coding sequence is TGTGCCAGCAGCTTATCCGACGGACAGTACACTGAAGCTTTCTTT.

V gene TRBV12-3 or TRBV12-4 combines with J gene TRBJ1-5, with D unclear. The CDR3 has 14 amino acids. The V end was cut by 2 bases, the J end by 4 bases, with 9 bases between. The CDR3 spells CASSLSAQNQPQHF. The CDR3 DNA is TGTGCCAGCAGTTTATCAGCCCAAAATCAGCCCCAGCATTTT.

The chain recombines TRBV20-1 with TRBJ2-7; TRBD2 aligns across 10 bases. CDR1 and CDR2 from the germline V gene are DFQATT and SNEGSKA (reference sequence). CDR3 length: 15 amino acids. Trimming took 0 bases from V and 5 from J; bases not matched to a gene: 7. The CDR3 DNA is TGCAGTGCTAGAGACCTAGCGGGAGCGTACCACGAGCAGTACTTC. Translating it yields CSARDLAGAYHEQYF.

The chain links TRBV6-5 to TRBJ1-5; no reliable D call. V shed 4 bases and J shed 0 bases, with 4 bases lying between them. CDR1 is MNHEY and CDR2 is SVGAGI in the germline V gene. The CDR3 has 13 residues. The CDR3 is CASSSISNQPQHF. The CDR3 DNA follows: TGTGCCAGCAGTTCTATTAGCAATCAGCCCCAGCATTTT.

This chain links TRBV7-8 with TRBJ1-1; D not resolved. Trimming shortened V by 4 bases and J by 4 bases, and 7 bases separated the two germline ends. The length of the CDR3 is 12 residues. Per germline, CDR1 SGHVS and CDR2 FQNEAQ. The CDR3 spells CASSSLGTEAFF. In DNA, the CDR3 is TGTGCCAGCAGCTCGTTGGGCACTGAAGCTTTCTTT.